This T cell receptor beta chain was sequenced during a study of blood T cells in healthy people across ages. Whole-study results and caveats: CMV infection status of these donors was not known.

A word on this clonotype: Antigen specificity is unknown.

The CDR3 is 16 residues long. Germline CDR1 is SEHNR and CDR2 is FQNEAQ (reference sequence). V dropped 0 bases and J dropped 4; count of bases not matched to a gene: 6. With a J-beta primer mix and a sample-barcoded 5' primer, a second PCR ran 7 to 11 cycles. One entry per CDR3 protein results from TCRdb running MiXCR on the 5' RACE reads. This sample has roughly 800,000 distinct CDR3 sequences, with roughly 50% found just once. The sequenced sample was blood. This sequence joins TRBV7-9 and TRBJ1-2; TRBD1 aligns across 9 bases. The TCR sequence derives from a man aged 30 to 45 in good health. The CDR3 DNA reads as TGTGCCAGCAGCTTAGCAGGGACAGGGTTGACCTATGGCTACACCTTC. It translates to CASSLAGTGLTYGYTF.